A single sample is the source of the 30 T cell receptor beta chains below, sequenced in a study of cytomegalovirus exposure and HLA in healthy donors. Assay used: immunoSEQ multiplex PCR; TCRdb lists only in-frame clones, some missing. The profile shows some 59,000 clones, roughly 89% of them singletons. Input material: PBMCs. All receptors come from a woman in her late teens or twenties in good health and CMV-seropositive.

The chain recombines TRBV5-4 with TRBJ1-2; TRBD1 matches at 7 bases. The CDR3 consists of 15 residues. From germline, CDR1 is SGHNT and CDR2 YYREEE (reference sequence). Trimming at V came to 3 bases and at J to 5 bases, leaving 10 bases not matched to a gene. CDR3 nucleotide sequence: TGTGCCAGCAGCTCCTCAGGGGGGTTAACTTATGGCTACACCTTC. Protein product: CASSSSGGLTYGYTF.

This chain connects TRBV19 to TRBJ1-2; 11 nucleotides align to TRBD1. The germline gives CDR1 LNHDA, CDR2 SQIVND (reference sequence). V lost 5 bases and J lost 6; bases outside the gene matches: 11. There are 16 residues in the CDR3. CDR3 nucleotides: TGTGCCAGTAGTTTACGGACAGGGGGCGCCGGTGATGGCTACACCTTC. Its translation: CASSLRTGGAGDGYTF.

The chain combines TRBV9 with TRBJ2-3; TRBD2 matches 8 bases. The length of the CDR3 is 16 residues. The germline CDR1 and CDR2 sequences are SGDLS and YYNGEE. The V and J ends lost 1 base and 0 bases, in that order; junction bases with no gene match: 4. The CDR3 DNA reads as TGTGCCAGCAGCGTACTTAGCGGGGCTAGCACAGATACGCAGTATTTT. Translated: CASSVLSGASTDTQYF.

CDR3 DNA: TGTGCCAGCTTATCCGGGACAGGGGTTAATTCACCCCTCCACTTT. As protein: CASLSGTGVNSPLHF. V usage is TRBV6-1 and J usage is TRBJ1-6, with 10 bases that match TRBD1. Trimming at V came to 8 bases and at J to 6 bases, leaving 7 bases not matched to a gene. The germline gives CDR1 MNHNS, CDR2 SASEGT. CDR3 length: 15 residues.

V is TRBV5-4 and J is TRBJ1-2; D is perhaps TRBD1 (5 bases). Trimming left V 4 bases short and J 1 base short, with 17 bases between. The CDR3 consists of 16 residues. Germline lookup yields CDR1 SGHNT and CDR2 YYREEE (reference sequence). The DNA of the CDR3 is TGTGCCAGCAGCCCCCCTCCCCCAGGGAATAACTATGGCTACACCTTC. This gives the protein CASSPPPPGNNYGYTF.

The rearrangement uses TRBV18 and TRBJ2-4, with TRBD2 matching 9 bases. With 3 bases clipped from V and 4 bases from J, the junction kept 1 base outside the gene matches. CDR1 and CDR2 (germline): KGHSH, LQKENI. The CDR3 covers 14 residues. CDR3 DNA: TGTGCCAGCTCACCGGCGGGGGGGAAAAACATTCAGTACTTC. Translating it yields CASSPAGGKNIQYF.

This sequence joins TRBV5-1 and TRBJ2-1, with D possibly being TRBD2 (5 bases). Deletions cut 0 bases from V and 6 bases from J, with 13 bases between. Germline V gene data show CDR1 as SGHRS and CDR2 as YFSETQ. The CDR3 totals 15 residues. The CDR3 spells CASSLDGVRGNEQFF. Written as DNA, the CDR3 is TGCGCCAGCAGCTTGGATGGAGTACGGGGCAATGAGCAGTTCTTC.

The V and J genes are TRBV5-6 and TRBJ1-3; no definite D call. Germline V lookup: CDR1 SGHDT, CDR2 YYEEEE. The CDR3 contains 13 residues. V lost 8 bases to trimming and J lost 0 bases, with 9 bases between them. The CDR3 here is CASEAVSGNTIYF. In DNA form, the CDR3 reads TGTGCCAGTGAGGCAGTCTCTGGAAACACCATATATTTT.

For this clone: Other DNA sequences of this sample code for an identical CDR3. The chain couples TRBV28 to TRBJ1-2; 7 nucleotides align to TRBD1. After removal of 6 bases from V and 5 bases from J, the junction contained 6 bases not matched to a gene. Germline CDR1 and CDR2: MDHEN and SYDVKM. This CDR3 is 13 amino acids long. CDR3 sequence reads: CASSFTGVYGYTF. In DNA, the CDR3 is TGTGCCAGCAGCTTCACAGGGGTATATGGCTACACCTTC.

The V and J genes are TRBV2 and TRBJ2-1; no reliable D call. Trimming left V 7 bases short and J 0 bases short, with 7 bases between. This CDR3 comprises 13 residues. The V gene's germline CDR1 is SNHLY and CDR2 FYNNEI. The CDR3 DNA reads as TGTGCCAGCAAACAGAGCTCCTACAATGAGCAGTTCTTC. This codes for CASKQSSYNEQFF.

The CDR3 is CASRRDLIAFF. The CDR3 coding sequence is TGTGCCAGCAGGAGGGACTTAATAGCTTTCTTT. The chain has TRBV6-5 and TRBJ1-1, with a tentative D call TRBD1 (5 bases). The ends were cut back, 6 bases at V and 10 bases at J, with 12 bases in the middle. Germline V lookup: CDR1 MNHEY, CDR2 SVGAGI. This CDR3 has 11 amino acids.

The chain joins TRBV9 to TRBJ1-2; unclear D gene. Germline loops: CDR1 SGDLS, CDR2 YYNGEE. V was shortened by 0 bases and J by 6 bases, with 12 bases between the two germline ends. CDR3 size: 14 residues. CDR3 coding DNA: TGTGCCAGCAGCGTAGGCAGGTACGGGAATGGCTACACCTTC. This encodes CASSVGRYGNGYTF.

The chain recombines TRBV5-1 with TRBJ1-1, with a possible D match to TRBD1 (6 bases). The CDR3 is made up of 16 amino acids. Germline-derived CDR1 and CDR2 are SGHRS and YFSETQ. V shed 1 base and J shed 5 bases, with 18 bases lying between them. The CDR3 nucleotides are TGCGCCAGCAGCTTGTTACAGGGTCCTTTGGGGACTGAAGCTTTCTTT. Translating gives CASSLLQGPLGTEAFF.

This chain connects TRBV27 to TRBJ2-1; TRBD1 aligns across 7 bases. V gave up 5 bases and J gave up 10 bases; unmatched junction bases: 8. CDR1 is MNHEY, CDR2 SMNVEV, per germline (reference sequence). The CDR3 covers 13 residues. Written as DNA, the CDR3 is TGTGCCAGCAGTGCGACCGGGACAGCCGAGCAGTTCTTC. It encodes CASSATGTAEQFF.

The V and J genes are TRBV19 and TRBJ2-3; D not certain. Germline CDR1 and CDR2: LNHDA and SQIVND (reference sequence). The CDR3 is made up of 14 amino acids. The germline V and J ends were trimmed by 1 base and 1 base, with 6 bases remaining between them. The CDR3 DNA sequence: TGTGCCAGTAGTATAGGACTCCGCACAGATACGCAGTATTTT. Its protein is CASSIGLRTDTQYF.

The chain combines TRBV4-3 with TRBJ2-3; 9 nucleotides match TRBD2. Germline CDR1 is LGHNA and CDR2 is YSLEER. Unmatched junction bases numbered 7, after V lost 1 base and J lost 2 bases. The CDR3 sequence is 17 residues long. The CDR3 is CASSQVFGTSLTDTQYF. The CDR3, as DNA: TGCGCCAGCAGCCAAGTTTTCGGGACTAGCCTCACAGATACGCAGTATTTT.

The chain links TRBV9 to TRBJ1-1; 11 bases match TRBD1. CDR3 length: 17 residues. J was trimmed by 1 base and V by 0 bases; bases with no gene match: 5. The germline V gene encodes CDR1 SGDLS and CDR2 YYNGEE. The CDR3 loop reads CASSVAGGQGGNTEAFF. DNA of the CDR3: TGTGCCAGCAGCGTAGCTGGGGGACAGGGGGGGAACACTGAAGCTTTCTTT.

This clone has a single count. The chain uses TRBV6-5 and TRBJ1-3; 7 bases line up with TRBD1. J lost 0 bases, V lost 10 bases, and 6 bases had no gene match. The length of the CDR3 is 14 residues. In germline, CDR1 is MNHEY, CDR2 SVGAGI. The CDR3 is CAIGDSSSGNTIYF. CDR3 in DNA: TGTGCCATCGGGGACAGCAGCTCTGGAAACACCATATATTTT.

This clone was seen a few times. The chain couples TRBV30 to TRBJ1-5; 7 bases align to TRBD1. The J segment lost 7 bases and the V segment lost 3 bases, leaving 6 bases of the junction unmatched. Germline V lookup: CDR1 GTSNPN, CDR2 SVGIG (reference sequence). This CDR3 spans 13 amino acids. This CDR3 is CAWSSRGEQPQHF. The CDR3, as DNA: TGTGCCTGGAGCTCCAGGGGGGAACAGCCCCAGCATTTT.

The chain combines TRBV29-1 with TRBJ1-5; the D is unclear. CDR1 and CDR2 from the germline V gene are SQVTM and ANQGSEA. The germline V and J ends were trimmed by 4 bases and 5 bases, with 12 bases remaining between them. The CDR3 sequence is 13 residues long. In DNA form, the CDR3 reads TGCAGCGTTGCTCTTCAAGAGCATCAGCCCCAGCATTTT. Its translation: CSVALQEHQPQHF.

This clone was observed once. CDR3 loop: CASRGGQGETGELFF. The CDR3, as DNA: TGTGCCAGCAGGGGGGGACAGGGAGAAACCGGGGAGCTGTTTTTT. V gene TRBV6-1 combines with J gene TRBJ2-2; 9 bases are shared with TRBD1. Germline V lookup: CDR1 MNHNS, CDR2 SASEGT. J was trimmed by 5 bases and V by 6 bases; bases with no gene match: 7. The CDR3 runs to 15 residues.

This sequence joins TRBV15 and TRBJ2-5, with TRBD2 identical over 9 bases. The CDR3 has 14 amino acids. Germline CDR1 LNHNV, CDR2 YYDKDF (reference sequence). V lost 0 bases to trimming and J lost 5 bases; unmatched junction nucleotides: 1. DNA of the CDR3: TGTGCCACCAGCAGAGAGCGGGGGGGCGAGACCCAGTACTTC. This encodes CATSRERGGETQYF.

The CDR3 spells CASSVGGATEAFF. In DNA, the CDR3 is TGTGCCAGCAGCGTAGGGGGAGCCACTGAAGCTTTCTTT. The chain links TRBV9 to TRBJ1-1; D is unclear. CDR1 and CDR2 (germline): SGDLS, YYNGEE. The germline V and J ends were trimmed by 0 bases and 4 bases, with 7 bases remaining between them. The CDR3 covers 13 residues.

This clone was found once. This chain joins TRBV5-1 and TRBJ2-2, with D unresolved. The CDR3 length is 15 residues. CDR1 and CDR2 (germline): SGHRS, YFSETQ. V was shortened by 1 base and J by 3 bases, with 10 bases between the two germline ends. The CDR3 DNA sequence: TGCGCCAGCAGCTTGACCGCTGCGGACACCGGGGAGCTGTTTTTT. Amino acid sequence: CASSLTAADTGELFF.

CDR3 coding DNA: TGTGCCAGCACCCACCACGGGGGCTACGAGCAGTACTTC. This gives the protein CASTHHGGYEQYF. The J gene is TRBJ2-7, the V gene TRBV28; maybe TRBD2 (6 bases). Trimming removed 7 bases from V and 3 bases from J, with 13 bases in between. CDR1 is MDHEN, CDR2 SYDVKM, per germline. The CDR3 is 13 residues long.

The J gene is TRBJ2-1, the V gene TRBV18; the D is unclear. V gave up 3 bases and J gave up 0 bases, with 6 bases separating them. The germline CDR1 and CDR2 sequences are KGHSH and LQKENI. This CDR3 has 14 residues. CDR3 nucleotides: TGTGCCAGCTCACCCGAGTACTCCTACAATGAGCAGTTCTTC. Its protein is CASSPEYSYNEQFF.

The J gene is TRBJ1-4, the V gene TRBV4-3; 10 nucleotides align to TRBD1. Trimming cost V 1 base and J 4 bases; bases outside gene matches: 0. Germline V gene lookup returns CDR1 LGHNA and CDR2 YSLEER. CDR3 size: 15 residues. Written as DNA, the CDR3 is TGCGCCAGCAGCCAAGGGGACAGGGGTAATGAAAAACTGTTTTTT. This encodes CASSQGDRGNEKLFF.

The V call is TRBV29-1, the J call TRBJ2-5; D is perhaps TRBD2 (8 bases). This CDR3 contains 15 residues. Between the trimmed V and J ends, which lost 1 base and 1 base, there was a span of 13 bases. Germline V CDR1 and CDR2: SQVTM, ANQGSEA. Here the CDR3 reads CSVEAREGAQETQYF. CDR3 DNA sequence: TGCAGCGTTGAAGCACGGGAGGGGGCCCAAGAGACCCAGTACTTC.

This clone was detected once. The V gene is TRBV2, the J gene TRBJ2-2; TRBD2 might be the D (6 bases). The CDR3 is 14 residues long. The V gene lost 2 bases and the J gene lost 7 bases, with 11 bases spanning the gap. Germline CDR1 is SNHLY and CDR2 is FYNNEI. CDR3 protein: CASSESWGVGELFF. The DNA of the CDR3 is TGTGCCAGCAGTGAAAGCTGGGGGGTCGGGGAGCTGTTTTTT.

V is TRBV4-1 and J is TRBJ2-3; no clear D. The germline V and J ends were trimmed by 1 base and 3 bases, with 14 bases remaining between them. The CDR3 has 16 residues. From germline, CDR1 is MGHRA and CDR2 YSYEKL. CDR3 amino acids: CASSQGTEPPTDTQYF. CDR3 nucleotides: TGCGCCAGCAGCCAAGGCACGGAGCCTCCAACAGATACGCAGTATTTT.